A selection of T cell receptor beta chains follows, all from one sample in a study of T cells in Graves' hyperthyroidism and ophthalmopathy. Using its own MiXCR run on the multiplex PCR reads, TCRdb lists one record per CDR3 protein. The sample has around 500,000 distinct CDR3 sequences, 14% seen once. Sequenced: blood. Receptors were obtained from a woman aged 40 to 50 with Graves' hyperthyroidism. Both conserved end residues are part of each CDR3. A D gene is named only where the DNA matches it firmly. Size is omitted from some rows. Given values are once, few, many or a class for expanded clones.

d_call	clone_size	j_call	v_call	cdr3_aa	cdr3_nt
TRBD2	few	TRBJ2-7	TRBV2	CATRGLPNSGGVTYEQYF	TGTGCCACCAGGGGCCTCCCCAACTCGGGAGGGGTTACCTACGAGCAGTACTTC
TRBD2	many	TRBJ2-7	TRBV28	CASRPRLAGSYEQYF	TGTGCCAGCAGACCTCGACTAGCGGGCTCCTACGAGCAGTACTTC
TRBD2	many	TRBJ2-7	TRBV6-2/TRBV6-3	CASSYVAGASNEQYF	TGTGCCAGCAGTTACGTCGCGGGAGCTTCCAACGAGCAGTACTTC
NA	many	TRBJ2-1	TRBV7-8	CASSPLSGPYNEQFF	TGTGCCAGCAGCCCCCTGTCGGGGCCCTACAATGAGCAGTTCTTC
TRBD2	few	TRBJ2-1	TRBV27	CASSLRRGDEQFF	TGTGCCAGCAGTTTACGCCGGGGGGATGAGCAGTTCTTC
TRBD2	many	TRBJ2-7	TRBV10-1	CASKVGAETSGCSYEQYF	TGCGCCAGCAAGGTAGGGGCGGAAACTAGCGGGTGCTCCTACGAGCAGTACTTC
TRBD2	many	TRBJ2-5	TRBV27	CASSSTSGNQETQYF	TGTGCCAGCAGTTCGACTAGCGGGAACCAAGAGACCCAGTACTTC
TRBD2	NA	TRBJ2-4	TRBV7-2	CASSLVSGWTSGGGNIQYF	TGTGCCAGCAGCTTAGTTTCGGGGTGGACTAGCGGGGGAGGGAACATTCAGTACTTC
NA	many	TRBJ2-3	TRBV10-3	CAISDPLRDSDTQYF	TGTGCCATCAGTGATCCTTTGCGGGATTCAGATACGCAGTATTTT
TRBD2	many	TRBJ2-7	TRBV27	CASSYRGGVNEQYF	TGTGCCAGCAGTTACCGCGGGGGGGTAAACGAGCAGTACTTC
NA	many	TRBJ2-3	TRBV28	CASSSRLGTDTQYF	TGTGCCAGCAGTTCCCGGCTAGGGACAGATACGCAGTATTTT
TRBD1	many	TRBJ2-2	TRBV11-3	CASSRTGGASGELFF	TGTGCCAGCAGCCGTACAGGGGGCGCTTCTGGGGAGCTGTTTTTT
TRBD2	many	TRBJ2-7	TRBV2	CASSEALAGSEQYF	TGTGCCAGCAGTGAAGCACTAGCGGGAAGTGAGCAGTACTTC
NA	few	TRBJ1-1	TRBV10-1	CASRQGRTEAFF	TGCGCCAGCAGACAGGGTCGTACTGAAGCTTTCTTT
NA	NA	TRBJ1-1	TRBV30	CAWGVKGMNTEAFF	TGTGCCTGGGGTGTAAAGGGAATGAACACTGAAGCTTTCTTT
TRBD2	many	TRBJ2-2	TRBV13	CASSSKLAPNTGELFF	TGTGCCAGCAGCTCAAAACTAGCGCCGAACACCGGGGAGCTGTTTTTT
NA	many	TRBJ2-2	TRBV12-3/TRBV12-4	CASSSLPGRDTGELFF	TGTGCCAGCAGTTCCCTGCCGGGTCGCGACACCGGGGAGCTGTTTTTT
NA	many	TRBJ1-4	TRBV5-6	CASSSRQAQGSEKLFF	TGTGCCAGCAGCTCCCGGCAGGCGCAGGGAAGTGAAAAACTGTTTTTT
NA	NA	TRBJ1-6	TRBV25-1	CASSETEGKGNSPLHF	TGTGCCAGCAGTGAAACGGAGGGGAAGGGGAATTCACCCCTCCACTTT
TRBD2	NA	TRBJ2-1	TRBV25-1	CASSERTSGDYNEQFF	TGTGCCAGCAGTGAAAGGACTAGCGGGGATTACAATGAGCAGTTCTTC
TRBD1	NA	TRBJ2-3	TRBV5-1	CAGSVTGTVLTDTQYF	TGCGCCGGCAGTGTTACAGGGACAGTGCTCACAGATACGCAGTATTTT
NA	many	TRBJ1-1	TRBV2	CASTMTGARGTEAFF	TGTGCCAGCACCATGACCGGGGCCAGGGGCACTGAAGCTTTCTTT
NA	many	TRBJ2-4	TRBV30	CAWSVRATIAKNIQYF	TGTGCCTGGAGTGTACGTGCGACCATAGCCAAAAACATTCAGTACTTC
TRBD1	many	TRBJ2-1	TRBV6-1	CASSGGQGQRSYNEQFF	TGTGCCAGCAGTGGGGGACAGGGCCAACGATCCTACAATGAGCAGTTCTTC
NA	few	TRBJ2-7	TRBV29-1	CSAGGQGSYEQYF	TGCAGCGCCGGGGGGCAGGGCTCCTACGAGCAGTACTTC
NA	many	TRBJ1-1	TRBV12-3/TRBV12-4	CASSQQLNTEAFF	TGTGCCAGCAGCCAACAATTGAACACTGAAGCTTTCTTT
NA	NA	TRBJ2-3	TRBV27	CASSSPGEPDTQYF	TGTGCCAGCAGTTCACCAGGAGAACCAGATACGCAGTATTTT
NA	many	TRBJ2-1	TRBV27	CASTNPGNVDNEQFF	TGTGCCAGCACCAACCCAGGGAATGTCGACAATGAGCAGTTCTTC
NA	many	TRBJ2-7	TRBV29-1	CSVGRIGDEQYF	TGCAGCGTTGGACGGATTGGGGACGAGCAGTACTTC
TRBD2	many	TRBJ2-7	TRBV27	CASSGAGGPYEQYF	TGTGCCAGCAGTGGAGCGGGAGGGCCGTACGAGCAGTACTTC
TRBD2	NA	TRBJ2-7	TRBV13	CASSSAGTRRHEQYF	TGTGCCAGCAGCTCGGCCGGGACTAGACGCCACGAGCAGTACTTC
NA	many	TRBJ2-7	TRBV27	CASSLEPGPYEQYF	TGTGCCAGCAGTTTAGAACCGGGTCCCTACGAGCAGTACTTC
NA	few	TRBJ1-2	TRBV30	CAWSDGSRGSNYGYTF	TGTGCCTGGAGTGATGGTTCGAGAGGGAGTAACTATGGCTACACCTTC
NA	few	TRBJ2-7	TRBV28	CATRDIYSSYEQYF	TGTGCCACTAGGGACATCTATAGCTCCTACGAGCAGTACTTC
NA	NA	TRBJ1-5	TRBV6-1	CASSGGGVGRPNQPQHF	TGTGCCAGCAGCGGGGGCGGCGTGGGGCGTCCCAATCAGCCCCAGCATTTT
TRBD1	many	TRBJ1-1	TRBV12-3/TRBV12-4	CASSPTGTNTEAFF	TGTGCCAGCAGTCCGACAGGGACGAACACTGAAGCTTTCTTT
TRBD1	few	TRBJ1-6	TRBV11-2	CASSDPKGADSPLHF	TGTGCCAGCAGCGATCCTAAGGGGGCGGACTCACCCCTCCACTTT
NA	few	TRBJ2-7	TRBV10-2	CASSERQGSSYEQYF	TGCGCCAGCAGTGAAAGGCAGGGGTCTTCCTACGAGCAGTACTTC
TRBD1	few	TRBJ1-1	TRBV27	CASGKTGNRGEAFF	TGTGCCAGCGGAAAGACAGGGAATCGGGGTGAGGCTTTCTTT
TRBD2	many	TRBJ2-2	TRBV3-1	CASSQDAGRGGELFF	TGTGCCAGCAGCCAAGACGCGGGGAGGGGCGGGGAGCTGTTTTTT
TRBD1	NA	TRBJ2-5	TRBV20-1	CSARGRGGYQETQYF	TGCAGTGCTAGAGGGCGAGGGGGCTACCAAGAGACCCAGTACTTC
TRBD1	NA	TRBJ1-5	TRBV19	CASSNRDRFNQPQHF	TGTGCCAGTAGTAACCGGGACAGGTTTAATCAGCCCCAGCATTTT
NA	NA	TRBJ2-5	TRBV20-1	CSARGLGTHGETQYF	TGCAGTGCTAGGGGGCTCGGGACACACGGAGAGACCCAGTACTTC
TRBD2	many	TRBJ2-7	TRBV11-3	CASSLDPLTSGLMGEQYF	TGTGCCAGCAGCTTAGATCCTCTGACTAGCGGATTGATGGGAGAGCAGTACTTC
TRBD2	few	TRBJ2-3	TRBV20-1	CSPRGGVTDTQYF	TGCAGTCCTCGGGGGGGAGTCACAGATACGCAGTATTTT
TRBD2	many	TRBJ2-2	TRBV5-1	CASSLEVGLAGVHTGELFF	TGCGCCAGCAGCTTGGAAGTGGGGCTAGCGGGAGTACACACCGGGGAGCTGTTTTTT
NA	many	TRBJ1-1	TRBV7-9	CASSLGKGLITEAFF	TGTGCCAGCAGCTTAGGGAAAGGATTAATCACTGAAGCTTTCTTT
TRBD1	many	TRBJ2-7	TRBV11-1	CASSFRTGEDEQYF	TGTGCCAGCAGCTTCAGGACAGGGGAAGACGAGCAGTACTTC
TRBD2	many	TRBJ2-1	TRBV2	CASNRLAGPYNEQFF	TGTGCCAGCAACCGACTAGCGGGACCCTACAATGAGCAGTTCTTC
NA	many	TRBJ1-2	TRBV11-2	CASSLGPDYGYTF	TGTGCCAGCAGCTTAGGTCCCGATTATGGCTACACCTTC
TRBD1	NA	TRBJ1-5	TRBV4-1	CASSQQSRGQGKQPQHF	TGCGCCAGCAGCCAACAATCCAGGGGACAGGGTAAACAGCCCCAGCATTTT
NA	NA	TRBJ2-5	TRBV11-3	CASSLGRKVQETQYF	TGTGCCAGCAGCTTAGGACGGAAAGTACAAGAGACCCAGTACTTC
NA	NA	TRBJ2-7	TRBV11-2	CASSLGPGGRVQGGEQYF	TGTGCCAGCAGCTTAGGCCCCGGGGGCAGGGTCCAGGGGGGCGAGCAGTACTTC
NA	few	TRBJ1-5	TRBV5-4	CASPTRGAGQPQHF	TGTGCCAGTCCGACTCGGGGCGCTGGTCAGCCCCAGCATTTT
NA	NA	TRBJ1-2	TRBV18	CASSPQEVDGYTF	TGTGCCAGCTCACCACAGGAGGTGGATGGCTACACCTTC
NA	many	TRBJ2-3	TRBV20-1	CSAPDRSTDTQYF	TGCAGTGCCCCGGACAGAAGCACAGATACGCAGTATTTT